The T cell receptor (beta chain) described here comes from a study of CD8 T cells in ankylosing spondylitis. General study findings and limits: Significant enrichment of disease-linked clones was reportedly seen in matched ankylosing spondylitis synovial fluid. A TCR beta motif of about eight highly homologous variants appeared characteristic of ankylosing spondylitis blood. Disease-linked clones bore a CD8+ phenotype and were relatively rare in peripheral blood.

On this clonotype: Its antigen is still unknown.

The CDR3 contains 16 residues. Per the germline V gene, CDR1 is SGHKS and CDR2 is YYEKEE (reference sequence). V was shortened by 4 bases and J by 9 bases, with 23 bases between the two germline ends. Via MiXCR, TCRdb re-called the 5' RACE reads, giving one row per CDR3 protein. The sample has around 890,000 distinct CDR3 sequences, about 10% seen once. The chain joins TRBV5-5 to TRBJ2-1; perhaps D is TRBD1 or TRBD2 (5 bases each). The TCR comes from a male donor with ankylosing spondylitis. Sample: blood, either unsorted or a sorted T cell fraction (not recorded which). CDR3 nucleotides: TGTGCCAGCAGCCCTGTTAGAGGGGCAGGTTGGGGTGAGCAGTTCTTC. Amino acids: CASSPVRGAGWGEQFF.